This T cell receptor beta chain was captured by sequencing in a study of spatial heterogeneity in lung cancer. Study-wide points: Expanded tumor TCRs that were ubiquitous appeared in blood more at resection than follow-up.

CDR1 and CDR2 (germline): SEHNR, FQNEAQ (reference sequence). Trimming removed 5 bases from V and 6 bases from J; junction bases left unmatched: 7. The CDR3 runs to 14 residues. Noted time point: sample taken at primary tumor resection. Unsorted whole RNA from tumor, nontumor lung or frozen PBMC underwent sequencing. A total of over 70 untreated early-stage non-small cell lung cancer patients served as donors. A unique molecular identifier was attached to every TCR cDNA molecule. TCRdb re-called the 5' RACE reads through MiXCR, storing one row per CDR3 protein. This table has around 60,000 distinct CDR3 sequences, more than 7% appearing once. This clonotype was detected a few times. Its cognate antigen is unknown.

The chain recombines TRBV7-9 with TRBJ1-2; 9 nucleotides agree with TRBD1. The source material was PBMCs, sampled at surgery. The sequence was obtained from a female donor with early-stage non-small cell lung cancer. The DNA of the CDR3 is TGTGCCAGCAGCCCACAGGGGGCGAAGCATGGCTACACCTTC. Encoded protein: CASSPQGAKHGYTF.